The rows below give T cell receptor beta chains drawn from one sample of a study of T cell responses to AZD1222 COVID-19 vaccine. Data came from immunoSEQ multiplex PCR; TCRdb stores just in-frame clones and leaves some out. The sample consists of approximately 67,000 clones, around 84% of them appearing once. Sequenced here: peripheral blood, sampled on day 0 of AZD1222 vaccination. All receptors come from an adult in good health. Each CDR3 is given without its conserved first and last residue. Size values are once, few and many counts, or a class for expanded clones, and some rows have none.

V gene,clone size,J gene,CDR3 length,CDR3 protein
TRBV28,.,TRBJ2-7,10,ASSLEGVEQY
TRBV28,.,TRBJ2-2,14,ASSLLSGVKTGELF
TRBV5-8,.,TRBJ2-7,13,ASSLAGLAGLEQY
TRBV15,.,TRBJ2-3,14,ATSGLGGAGTDTQY
TRBV10-2,.,TRBJ2-2,13,ASSRTDGGTGELF
TRBV7-3,.,TRBJ2-2,12,ASSSTSSFGELF
TRBV15,once,TRBJ1-5,11,ATSRVPPRPQH
TRBV6-5,.,TRBJ1-5,13,ASSLAQGSNQPQH
TRBV18,.,TRBJ2-7,14,ASSPGIGQGAYEQY
TRBV29-1,once,TRBJ1-1,10,SSGQVYTEAF
TRBV5-1,.,TRBJ2-7,12,ASSLVDGGYEQY
TRBV10-2,.,TRBJ2-3,13,ASRKDVSYTDTQY
TRBV27,once,TRBJ1-4,13,ASSSNPDAGEKLF
TRBV18,once,TRBJ1-2,13,ASSPGTGGEYGYT
TRBV7-2,.,TRBJ1-2,12,ASSLVRGLYGYT
TRBV25-1,few,TRBJ2-5,14,ASSEGDGREKETQY
TRBV7-6,.,TRBJ2-5,14,ASSFGDYSLQETQY